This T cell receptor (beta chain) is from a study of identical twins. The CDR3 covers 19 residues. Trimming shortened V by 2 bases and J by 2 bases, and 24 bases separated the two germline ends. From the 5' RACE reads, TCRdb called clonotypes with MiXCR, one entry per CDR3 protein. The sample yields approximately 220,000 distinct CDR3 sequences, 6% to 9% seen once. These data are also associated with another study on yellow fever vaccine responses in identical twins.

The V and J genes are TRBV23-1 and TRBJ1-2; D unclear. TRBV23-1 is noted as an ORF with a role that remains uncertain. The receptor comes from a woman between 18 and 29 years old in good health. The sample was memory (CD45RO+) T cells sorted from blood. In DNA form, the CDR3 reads TGCGCCAGCAGTCAACCGAGGGTAGGCCCGCCCCTGCACAACTATGGCTACACCTTC. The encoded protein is CASSQPRVGPPLHNYGYTF.